A single T cell receptor (beta chain) is shown here with its context. Its cognate antigen is unknown. These data belong to a study of CD8 T cells in ankylosing spondylitis. Study conclusions and caveats: In peripheral blood, disease-linked CD8+ clones occurred at relatively low frequencies. Enrichment of disease-linked clones was reportedly significant in matched ankylosing spondylitis synovial fluid.

Germline lookup yields CDR1 MDHEN and CDR2 SYDVKM. The junction had 6 bases not matched to a gene; V was cut back by 9 bases and J by 0 bases. This CDR3 spans 14 amino acids. For TCR beta, libraries came from quantitative 5'-RACE with molecular barcodes. TCRdb processed the 5' RACE reads anew with MiXCR; each CDR3 protein has one entry. In the table there are about 360,000 distinct CDR3 sequences, 20% of which are singletons. The clonotype originates from a male donor with ankylosing spondylitis or in good health (not recorded which). The specimen sequenced was blood, either unsorted or a sorted T cell fraction (not recorded which). V usage is TRBV28 and J usage is TRBJ2-5, with 8 bases identical to TRBD2. The CDR3 here is CASLERGNQETQYF. In DNA form, the CDR3 reads TGTGCCAGTTTGGAGCGGGGGAACCAAGAGACCCAGTACTTC.